The sequence of this TCR beta chain was determined in a study of shared clonotypes between healthy human individuals. General study points: Specimens sampled were limited to blood, with tissue repertoires likely differing.

Remarks on this clone: The antigen remains unidentified.

The run depth of the assay was deep. Sequenced by immunoSEQ multiplex PCR; TCRdb stores in-frame clones only, minus some. The sample lists roughly 2,300,000 clones; less than 95% were seen once. CDR1 is LGHNA, CDR2 YSLEER, per germline. Trimming took 4 bases from V and 6 from J; bases not matched to a gene: 11. This CDR3 has 17 residues. The chain has TRBV4-3 and TRBJ1-6; 8 positions match TRBD1. The TCR was taken from a man aged 18 to 30 in good health. Some clones in this sample may be carry-over from other donors' samples. The specimen was naive CD4+ T cells from PBMCs. Indicated subset: CD45RA+ positively selected. The DNA for the CDR3 is TGCGCCAGCAGCCCAAAACACCAACAGGGGGGTAATTCACCCCTCCACTTT. It encodes CASSPKHQQGGNSPLHF.